This TCR beta chain was identified during a study of T cells in Graves' hyperthyroidism and ophthalmopathy. Whole-study results and caveats: Most thyroid clonotypes with frequency above 0.001 were detected in blood.

It was RNA transcripts that yielded the amplified TCR beta CDR3 regions. Researchers ran a first-round RT-PCR on the TCR CDR3 using the HTBI primer set. TCRdb independently ran MiXCR on the multiplex PCR reads; one entry per CDR3 protein. The sample contains 450,000 to 650,000 distinct CDR3 sequences, approximately 14% of which appear only once. For ophthalmopathy patients, the Clinical Activity Score was at least 3 and the NOSPECS grade at least 4; duration was under 3 months. It was uncontrolled infection, other autoimmune disease, pregnancy or lactation that excluded patients. The diagnostic basis comprised clinical symptoms, serum thyroxine and TRAb, thyroid ultrasound and orbital computed tomography. The CDR3 is 14 amino acids. Germline values: CDR1 SGDLS, CDR2 YYNGEE. The J segment lost 1 base and the V segment lost 1 base, leaving 0 bases of the junction unmatched. This clonotype was recorded at least ten times. Its antigen remains unidentified.

The chain has TRBV9 and TRBJ1-1; 8 bases map to TRBD1. The sequenced sample consisted of blood. The receptor comes from a woman between 18 and 29 years old with Graves' ophthalmopathy. The CDR3 protein is CASSVQGANTEAFF. The CDR3 coding sequence is TGTGCCAGCAGCGTACAGGGGGCGAACACTGAAGCTTTCTTT.